This T cell receptor (beta chain) was recorded in a study of radiotherapy plus CTLA-4 blockade in lung cancer. Here immunoSEQ multiplex PCR was the method, and the copy in TCRdb shows in-frame clones only, minus some. The sample holds 65,000 to 95,000 clones, around 90% seen once. The CDR3 has 11 residues. Germline V gives CDR1 SEHNR, CDR2 FQNEAQ (reference sequence). The TCR comes from a human donor with non-small cell lung cancer who had stable disease on radiotherapy plus ipilimumab. The sample here was peripheral blood, taken from a patient treated with radiotherapy plus ipilimumab. The chain is built from TRBV7-9 and TRBJ2-5; D might be TRBD2 (5 bases). The J call is doubtful: the DNA matches TRBJ2-7 better. The CDR3 region has the DNA TGTGCCAGCACGCTCGGGGTCGAGCAGTACTTC. Residues: CASTLGVEQYF.